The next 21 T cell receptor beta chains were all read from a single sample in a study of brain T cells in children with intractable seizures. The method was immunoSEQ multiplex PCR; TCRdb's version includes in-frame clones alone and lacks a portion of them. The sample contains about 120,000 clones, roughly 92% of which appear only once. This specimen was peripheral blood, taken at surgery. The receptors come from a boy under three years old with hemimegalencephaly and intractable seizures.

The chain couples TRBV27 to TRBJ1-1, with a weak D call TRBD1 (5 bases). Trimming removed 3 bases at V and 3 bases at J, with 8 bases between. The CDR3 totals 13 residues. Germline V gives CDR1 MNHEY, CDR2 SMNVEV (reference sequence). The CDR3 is CASSFREDTEAFF. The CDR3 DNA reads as TGTGCCAGCAGTTTCAGGGAAGACACTGAAGCTTTCTTT.

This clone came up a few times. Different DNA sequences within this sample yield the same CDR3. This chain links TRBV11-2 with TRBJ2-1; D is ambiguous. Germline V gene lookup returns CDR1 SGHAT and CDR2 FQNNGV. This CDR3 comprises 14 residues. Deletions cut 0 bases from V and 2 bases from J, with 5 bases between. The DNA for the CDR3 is TGTGCCAGCAGCTTAGATCTCCCCTACAATGAGCAGTTCTTC. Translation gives CASSLDLPYNEQFF.

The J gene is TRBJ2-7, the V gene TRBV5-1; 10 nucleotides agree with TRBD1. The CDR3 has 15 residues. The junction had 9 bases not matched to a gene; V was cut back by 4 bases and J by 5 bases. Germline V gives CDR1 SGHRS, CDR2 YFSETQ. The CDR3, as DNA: TGCGCCAGCAGCAAGACAGGGGGCATTATCCACGAGCAGTACTTC. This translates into CASSKTGGIIHEQYF. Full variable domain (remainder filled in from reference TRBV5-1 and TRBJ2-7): KAGVTQTPRYLIKTRGQQVTLSCSPISGHRSVSWYQQTPGQGLQFLFEYFSETQRNKGNFPGRFSGRQFSNSRSEMNVSTLELGDSALYLCASSKTGGIIHEQYFGPGTRLTVT.

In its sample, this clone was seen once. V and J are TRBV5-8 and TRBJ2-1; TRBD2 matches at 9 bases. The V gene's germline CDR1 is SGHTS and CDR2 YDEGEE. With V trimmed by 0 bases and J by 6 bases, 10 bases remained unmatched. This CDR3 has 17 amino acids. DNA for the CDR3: TGTGCCAGCAGCTTGGCATCGGCGGGAGGGCCGTTCAATGAGCAGTTCTTC. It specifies CASSLASAGGPFNEQFF. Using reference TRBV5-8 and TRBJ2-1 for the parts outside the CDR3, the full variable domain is EAGVTQSPTHLIKTRGQQATLRCSPISGHTSVYWYQQALGLGLQFLLWYDEGEERNRGNFPPRFSGRQFPNYSSELNVNALELEDSALYLCASSLASAGGPFNEQFFGPGTRLTVL.

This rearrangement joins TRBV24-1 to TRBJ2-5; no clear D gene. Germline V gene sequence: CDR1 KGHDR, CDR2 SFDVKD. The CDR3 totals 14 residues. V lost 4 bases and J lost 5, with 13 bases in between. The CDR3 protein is CATSDPGFIETQYF. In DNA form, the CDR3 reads TGTGCCACCAGTGACCCTGGGTTCATTGAGACCCAGTACTTC.

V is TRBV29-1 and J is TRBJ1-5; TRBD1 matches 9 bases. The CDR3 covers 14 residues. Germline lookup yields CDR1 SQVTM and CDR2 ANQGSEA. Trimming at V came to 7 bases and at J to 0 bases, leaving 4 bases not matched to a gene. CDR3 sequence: CSARTGDSNQPQHF. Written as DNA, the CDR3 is TGCAGCGCCAGGACAGGGGATAGCAATCAGCCCCAGCATTTT.

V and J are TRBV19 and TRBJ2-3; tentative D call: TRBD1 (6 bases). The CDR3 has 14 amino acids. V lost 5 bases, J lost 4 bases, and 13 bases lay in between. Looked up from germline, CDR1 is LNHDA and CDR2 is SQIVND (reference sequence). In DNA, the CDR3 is TGTGCCAGTAGTGTTCAGGGGACCTCAGATACGCAGTATTTT. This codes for CASSVQGTSDTQYF.

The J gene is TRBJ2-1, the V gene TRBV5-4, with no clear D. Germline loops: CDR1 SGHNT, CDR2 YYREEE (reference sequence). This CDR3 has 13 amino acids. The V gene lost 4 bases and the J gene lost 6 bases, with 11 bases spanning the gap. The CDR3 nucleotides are TGTGCCAGCAGCACGAATAGGGTCAATGAGCAGTTCTTC. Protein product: CASSTNRVNEQFF.

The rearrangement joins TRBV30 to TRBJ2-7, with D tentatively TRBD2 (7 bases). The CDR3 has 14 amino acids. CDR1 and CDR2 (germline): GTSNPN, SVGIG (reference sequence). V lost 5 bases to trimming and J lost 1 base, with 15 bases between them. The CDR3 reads CAWGGGGSSYEQYF. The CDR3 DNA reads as TGTGCCTGGGGTGGGGGCGGGAGTTCCTACGAGCAGTACTTC.

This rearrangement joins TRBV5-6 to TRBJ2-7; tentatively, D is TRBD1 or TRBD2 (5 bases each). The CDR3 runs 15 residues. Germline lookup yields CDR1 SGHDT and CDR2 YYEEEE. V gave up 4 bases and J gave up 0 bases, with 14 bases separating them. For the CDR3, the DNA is TGTGCCAGCAGCGGACCGGGACGGCCCTCCTACGAGCAGTACTTC. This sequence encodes CASSGPGRPSYEQYF.

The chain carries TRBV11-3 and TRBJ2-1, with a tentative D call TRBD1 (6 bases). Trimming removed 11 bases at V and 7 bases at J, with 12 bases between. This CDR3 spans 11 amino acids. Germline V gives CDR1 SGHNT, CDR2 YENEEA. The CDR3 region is CAGPRGNEQFF. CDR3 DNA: TGTGCCGGACCCAGGGGTAATGAGCAGTTCTTC.

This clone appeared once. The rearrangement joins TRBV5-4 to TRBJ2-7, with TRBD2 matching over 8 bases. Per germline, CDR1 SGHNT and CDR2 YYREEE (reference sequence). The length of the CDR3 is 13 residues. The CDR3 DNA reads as TGTGCGACGTCGCGTAGCGGGGCCTACGAGCAGTACTTC. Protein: CATSRSGAYEQYF.

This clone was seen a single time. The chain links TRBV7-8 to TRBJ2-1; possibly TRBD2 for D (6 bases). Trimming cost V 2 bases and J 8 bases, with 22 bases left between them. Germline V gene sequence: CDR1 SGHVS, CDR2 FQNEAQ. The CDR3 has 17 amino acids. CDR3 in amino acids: CASSLYAIRSREYEQFF. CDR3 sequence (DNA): TGTGCCAGCAGCTTATATGCCATACGTTCCCGGGAGTATGAGCAGTTCTTC.

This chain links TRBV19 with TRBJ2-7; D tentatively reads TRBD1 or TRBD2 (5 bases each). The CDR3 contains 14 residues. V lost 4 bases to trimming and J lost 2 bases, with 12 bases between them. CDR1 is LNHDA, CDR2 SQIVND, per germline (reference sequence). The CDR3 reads CASSKRDGAYEQYF. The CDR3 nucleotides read TGTGCCAGTAGTAAAAGGGACGGAGCCTACGAGCAGTACTTC.

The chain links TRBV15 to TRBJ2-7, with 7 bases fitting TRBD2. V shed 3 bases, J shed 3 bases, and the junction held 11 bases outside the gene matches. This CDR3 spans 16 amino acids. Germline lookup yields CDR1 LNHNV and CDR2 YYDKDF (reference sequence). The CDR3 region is CATSSPDGRALYEQYF. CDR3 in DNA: TGTGCCACCAGCAGTCCAGATGGGAGGGCGCTCTACGAGCAGTACTTC.

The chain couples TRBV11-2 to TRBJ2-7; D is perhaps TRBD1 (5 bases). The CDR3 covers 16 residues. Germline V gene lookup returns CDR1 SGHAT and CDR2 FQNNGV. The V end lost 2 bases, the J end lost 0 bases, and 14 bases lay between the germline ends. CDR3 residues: CASSLNPTGFSYEQYF. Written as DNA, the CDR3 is TGTGCCAGCAGCTTAAATCCCACAGGCTTCTCCTACGAGCAGTACTTC.

For the CDR3, the DNA is TGTGCCAGCTCACCAGTCCAGAGGGGCGCCGGGGAGACCCAGTACTTC. This translates into CASSPVQRGAGETQYF. V usage is TRBV18 and J usage is TRBJ2-5; either TRBD1 or TRBD2 may supply D (5 bases each). The V and J ends lost 2 bases and 5 bases respectively, with 18 bases between them. The V gene's germline CDR1 is KGHSH and CDR2 LQKENI. The CDR3 totals 16 residues.

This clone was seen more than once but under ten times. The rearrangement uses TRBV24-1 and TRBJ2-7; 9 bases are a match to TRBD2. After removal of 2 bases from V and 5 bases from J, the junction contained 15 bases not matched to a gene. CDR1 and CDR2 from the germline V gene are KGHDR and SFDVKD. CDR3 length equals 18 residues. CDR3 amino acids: CATSDSLSGASGNNEQYF. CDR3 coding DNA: TGTGCCACCAGTGATTCCCTTAGTGGGGCTAGCGGGAACAACGAGCAGTACTTC.

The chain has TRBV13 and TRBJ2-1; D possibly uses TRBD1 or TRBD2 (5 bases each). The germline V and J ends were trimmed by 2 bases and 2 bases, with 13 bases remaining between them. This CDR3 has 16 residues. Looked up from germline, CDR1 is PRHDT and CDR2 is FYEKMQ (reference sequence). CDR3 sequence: CASSLSPGTAYNEQFF. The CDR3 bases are TGTGCCAGCAGCTTATCTCCCGGGACCGCCTACAATGAGCAGTTCTTC.

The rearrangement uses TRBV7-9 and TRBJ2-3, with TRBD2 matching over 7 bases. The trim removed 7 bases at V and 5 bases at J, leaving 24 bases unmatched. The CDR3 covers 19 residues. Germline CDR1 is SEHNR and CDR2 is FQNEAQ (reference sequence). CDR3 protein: CASNPLLVSLGRARDTQYF. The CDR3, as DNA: TGTGCCAGCAACCCTCTCTTGGTTTCCCTGGGGAGGGCGAGAGATACGCAGTATTTT.

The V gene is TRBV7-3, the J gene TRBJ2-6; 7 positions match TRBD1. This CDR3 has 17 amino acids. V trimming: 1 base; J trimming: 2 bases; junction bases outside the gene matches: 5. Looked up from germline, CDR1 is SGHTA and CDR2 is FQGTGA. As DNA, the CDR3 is TGTGCCAGCAGCTTAAGAGGAGACAGGGCTGGGGCCAACGTCCTGACTTTC. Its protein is CASSLRGDRAGANVLTF.